This TCR beta chain was recovered during a study of blood T cells in healthy people across ages. Combining a sample-barcoded 5' primer with a J-beta primer mix, a second PCR ran for roughly 6 to 12 cycles. MiXCR, applied by TCRdb to the 5' RACE reads, yields one record per CDR3 protein. Counted here are some 1,800,000 distinct CDR3 sequences, around 40% occurring once; the ten biggest clones make up roughly 23%. V lost 6 bases and J 8 bases, leaving 14 bases between the germline ends. The CDR3 is 14 residues long. The germline CDR1 and CDR2 sequences are MNHEY and SVGEGT. V and J are TRBV6-2 or TRBV6-3 and TRBJ1-6; D might be TRBD1 (6 bases). Sequenced sample: blood. This sequence originates from a human donor in good health. DNA for the CDR3: TGTGCCAGCAGGACCGGGGGCTCCCATTCACCCCTCCACTTT. Translating gives CASRTGGSHSPLHF.